This entry concerns a single TCR beta chain. As yet, its antigen is unknown. The sample originates from a study of cytomegalovirus exposure and HLA in healthy donors. On the study more broadly: Clustering assigned about 80% of the roughly 400 genotyped donors to the Caucasian-associated ancestry cluster.

The CDR3 is 13 amino acids. Looked up from germline, CDR1 is MDHEN and CDR2 is SYDVKM. V lost 2 bases and J lost 6, with 7 bases in between. Notes on the study in general: Most subjects had HLA-A and HLA-B alleles reportedly predicted accurately by TCR beta sequences.

With 60 Vbeta and 13 Jbeta primers, the PCR was carried out. The table came from immunoSEQ multiplex PCR; TCRdb's copy has only in-frame clones and leaves some out. The sample carries some 92,000 clones, around 80% recorded once. The clonotype was recovered from a man aged 25-45 years in good health and CMV-seronegative. The chain joins TRBV28 to TRBJ2-2; a possible D gene is TRBD1 (5 bases). Sequenced input: PBMCs. The CDR3 nucleotides read TGTGCCAGCAGTTTACGCAGGGCCGGGGAGCTGTTTTTT. Its protein product is CASSLRRAGELFF. The full variable domain, completed using reference TRBV28 and TRBJ2-2, is DVKVTQSSRYLVKRTGEKVFLECVQDMDHENMFWYRQDPGLGLRLIYFSYDVKMKEKGDIPEGYSVSREKKERFSLILESASTNQTSMYLCASSLRRAGELFFGEGSRLTVL.